The present T cell receptor beta chain was sequenced within a study of control samples from healthy donors and cancer patients. The method was immunoSEQ multiplex PCR; TCRdb's version includes in-frame clones alone and lacks a portion of them. This sample yields 80,000 to 85,000 clones, of which roughly 84% are seen a single time; under 7.5% belongs to the top ten. This clone showed up just once. This CDR3 comprises 15 residues. V lost 6 bases and J 6 bases, leaving 15 bases between the germline ends. CDR1 and CDR2 (germline): SNHLY, FYNNEI. Sequencing was carried out using blood. This clonotype originated in a woman aged 50 to 60 in good health. The chain carries TRBV2 and TRBJ1-6, with D unresolved. CDR3 residues: CASSLTENPNSPLHF. Here the CDR3 DNA reads TGTGCCAGCAGCCTTACAGAGAACCCTAATTCACCCCTCCACTTT.